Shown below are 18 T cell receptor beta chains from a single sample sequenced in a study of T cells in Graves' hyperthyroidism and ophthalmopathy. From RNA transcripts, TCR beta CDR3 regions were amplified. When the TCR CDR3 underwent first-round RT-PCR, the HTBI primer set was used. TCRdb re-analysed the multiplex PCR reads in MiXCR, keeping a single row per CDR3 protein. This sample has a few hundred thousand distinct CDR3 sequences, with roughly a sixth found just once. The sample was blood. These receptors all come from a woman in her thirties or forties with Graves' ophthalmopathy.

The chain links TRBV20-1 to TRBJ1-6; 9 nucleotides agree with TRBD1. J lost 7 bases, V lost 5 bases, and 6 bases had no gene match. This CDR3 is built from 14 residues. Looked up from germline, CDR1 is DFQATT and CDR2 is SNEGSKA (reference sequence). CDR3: CSALQGAENSPLHF. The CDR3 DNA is TGCAGTGCTTTACAGGGGGCTGAGAATTCACCCCTCCACTTT.

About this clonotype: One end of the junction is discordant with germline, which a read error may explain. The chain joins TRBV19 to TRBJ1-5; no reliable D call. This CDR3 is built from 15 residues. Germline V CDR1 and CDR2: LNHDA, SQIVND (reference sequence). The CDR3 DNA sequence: TGTGCCAGTAGTATTTGGGCGGATAGCAATCGGCCCCAGCATTTT. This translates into CASSIWADSNRPQHF.

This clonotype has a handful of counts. CDR3 in DNA: TGTGCCAGCAGCGTTGATAGCGGCCCCCGCACAGATACGCAGTATTTT. Its translation is CASSVDSGPRTDTQYF. The chain has TRBV7-2 and TRBJ2-3; D is perhaps TRBD2 (6 bases). Germline-derived CDR1 and CDR2 are SGHTA and FQGNSA. This CDR3 spans 16 amino acids. Trimming shortened V by 5 bases and J by 1 base, and 16 bases separated the two germline ends.

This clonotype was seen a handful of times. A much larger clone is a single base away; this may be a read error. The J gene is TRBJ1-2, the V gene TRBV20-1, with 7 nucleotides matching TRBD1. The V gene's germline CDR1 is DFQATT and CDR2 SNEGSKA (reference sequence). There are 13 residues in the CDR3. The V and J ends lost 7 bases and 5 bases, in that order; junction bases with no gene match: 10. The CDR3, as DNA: TGCAGTGTCAGTGACAGGGATGGTTATGGCTACACCTTC. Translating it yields CSVSDRDGYGYTF.

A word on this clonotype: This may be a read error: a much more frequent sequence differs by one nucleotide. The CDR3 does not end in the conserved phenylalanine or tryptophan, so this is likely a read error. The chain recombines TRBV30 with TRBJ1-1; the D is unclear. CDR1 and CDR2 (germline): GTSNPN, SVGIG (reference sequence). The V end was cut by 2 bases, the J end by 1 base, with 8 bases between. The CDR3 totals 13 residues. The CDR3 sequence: CAWSLRRNTEAFL. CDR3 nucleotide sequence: TGTGCCTGGAGTCTACGTCGGAACACTGAAGCTTTCCTT.

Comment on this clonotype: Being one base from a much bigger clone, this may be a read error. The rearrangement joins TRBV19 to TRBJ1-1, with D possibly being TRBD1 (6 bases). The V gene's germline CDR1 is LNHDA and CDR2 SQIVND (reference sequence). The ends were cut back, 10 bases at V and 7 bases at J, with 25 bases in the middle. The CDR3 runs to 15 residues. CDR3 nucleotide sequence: TGTGCCACCCTGGACAGAACAACCTTCGAGATTGAAGCTTTCTTT. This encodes CATLDRTTFEIEAFF.

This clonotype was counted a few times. For the CDR3, the DNA is TGTGCCAGCAGATCGCTAGCCCCAAATACGCAGTATTTT. This sequence encodes CASRSLAPNTQYF. The chain couples TRBV7-2 to TRBJ2-3; D may be TRBD2 (5 bases). The length of the CDR3 is 13 residues. Germline CDR1 and CDR2: SGHTA and FQGNSA. Trimming shortened V by 6 bases and J by 7 bases, and 14 bases separated the two germline ends.

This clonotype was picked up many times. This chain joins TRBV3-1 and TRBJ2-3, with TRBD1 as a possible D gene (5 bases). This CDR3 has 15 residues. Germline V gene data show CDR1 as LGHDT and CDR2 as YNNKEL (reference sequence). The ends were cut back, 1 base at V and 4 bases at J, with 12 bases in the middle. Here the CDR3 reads CASSQGPGLPDTQYF. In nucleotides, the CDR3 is TGTGCCAGCAGCCAAGGTCCAGGGCTCCCAGATACGCAGTATTTT.

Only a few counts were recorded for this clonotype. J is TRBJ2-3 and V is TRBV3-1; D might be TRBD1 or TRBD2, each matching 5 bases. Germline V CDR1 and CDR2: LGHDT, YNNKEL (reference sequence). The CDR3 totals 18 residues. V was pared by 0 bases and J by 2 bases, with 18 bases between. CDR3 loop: CASSQDWGFVEYTDTQYF. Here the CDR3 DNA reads TGTGCCAGCAGCCAAGATTGGGGGTTTGTGGAGTACACAGATACGCAGTATTTT.

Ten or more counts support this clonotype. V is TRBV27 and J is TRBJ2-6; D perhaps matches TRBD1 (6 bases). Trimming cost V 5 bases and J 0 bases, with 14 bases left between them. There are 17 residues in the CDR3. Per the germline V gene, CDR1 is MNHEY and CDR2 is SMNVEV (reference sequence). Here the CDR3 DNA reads TGTGCCAGCAGTCCACACCCCAGGGGCTCTGGGGCCAACGTCCTGACTTTC. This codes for CASSPHPRGSGANVLTF.

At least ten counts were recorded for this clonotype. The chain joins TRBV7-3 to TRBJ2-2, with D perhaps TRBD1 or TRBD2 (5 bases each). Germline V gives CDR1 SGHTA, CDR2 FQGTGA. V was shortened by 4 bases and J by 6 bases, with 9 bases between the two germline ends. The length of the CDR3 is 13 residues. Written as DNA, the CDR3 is TGTGCCAGCAGCTCCTGGGACGCCGGGGAGCTGTTTTTT. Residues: CASSSWDAGELFF.

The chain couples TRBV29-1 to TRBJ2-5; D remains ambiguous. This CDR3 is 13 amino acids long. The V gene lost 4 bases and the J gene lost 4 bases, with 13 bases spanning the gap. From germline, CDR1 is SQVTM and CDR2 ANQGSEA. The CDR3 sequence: CSVVSGPTETQYF. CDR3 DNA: TGCAGCGTTGTATCAGGCCCAACAGAGACCCAGTACTTC.

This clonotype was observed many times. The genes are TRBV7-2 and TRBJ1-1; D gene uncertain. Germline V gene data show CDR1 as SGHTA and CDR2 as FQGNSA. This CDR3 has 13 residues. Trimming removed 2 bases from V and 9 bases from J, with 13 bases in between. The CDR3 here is CASSLQLTLQAFF. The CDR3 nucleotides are TGTGCCAGCAGCTTACAACTTACCCTCCAAGCTTTCTTT.

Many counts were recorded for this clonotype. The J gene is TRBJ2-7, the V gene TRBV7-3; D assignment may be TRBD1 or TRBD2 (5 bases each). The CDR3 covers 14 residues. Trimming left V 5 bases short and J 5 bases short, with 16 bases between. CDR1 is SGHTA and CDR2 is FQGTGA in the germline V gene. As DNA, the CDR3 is TGTGCCAGCAGCCCCAGTGGGGGTACCGACGAGCAGTACTTC. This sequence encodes CASSPSGGTDEQYF.

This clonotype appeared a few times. The CDR3 nucleotides are TGTGCCAGCAGTTACTCGGCGCGTGGCACTGAAGCTTTCTTT. Its protein product is CASSYSARGTEAFF. The chain joins TRBV6-6 to TRBJ1-1; D not resolved. Germline CDR1 MNHNY, CDR2 SVGAGI (reference sequence). This CDR3 contains 14 residues. Between the trimmed V and J ends, which lost 0 bases and 4 bases, there was a span of 9 bases.

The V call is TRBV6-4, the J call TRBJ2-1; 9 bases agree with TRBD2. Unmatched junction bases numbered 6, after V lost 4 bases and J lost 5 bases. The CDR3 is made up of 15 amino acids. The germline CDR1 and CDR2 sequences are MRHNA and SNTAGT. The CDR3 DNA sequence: TGTGCCAGCAGTGCCCGGTTAGCGGGGGACAATGAGCAGTTCTTC. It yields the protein CASSARLAGDNEQFF.

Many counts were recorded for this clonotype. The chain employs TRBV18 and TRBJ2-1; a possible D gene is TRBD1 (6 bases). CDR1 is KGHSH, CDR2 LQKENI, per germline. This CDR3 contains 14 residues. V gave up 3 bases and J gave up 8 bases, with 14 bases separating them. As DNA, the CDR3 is TGTGCCAGCTCACCCCGGGTACAGGGCGATGAGCAGTTCTTC. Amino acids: CASSPRVQGDEQFF.

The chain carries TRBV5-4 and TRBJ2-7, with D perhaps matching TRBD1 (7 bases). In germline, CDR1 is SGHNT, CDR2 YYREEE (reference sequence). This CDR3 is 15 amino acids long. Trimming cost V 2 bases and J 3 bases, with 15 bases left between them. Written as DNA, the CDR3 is TGTGCCAGCAGCTTATCAGGCAGGGGGGACTACGAGCAGTACTTC. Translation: CASSLSGRGDYEQYF.